These 26 T cell receptor beta chains share one sample of origin, sequenced in a study of blood T cell repertoires in COVID-19. The protocol was immunoSEQ multiplex PCR, while the TCRdb copy is restricted to in-frame clones and leaves out a portion. The sample records about 59,000 clones, 85% being singletons. The sequencing sample was made of peripheral blood. These receptors were obtained from a human donor in a cohort sampled during active COVID-19.

V and J are TRBV4-3 and TRBJ2-1, with 8 positions matching TRBD2. Germline trimming cut 1 base from V and 2 bases from J; bases unmatched to any gene: 4. This CDR3 contains 16 residues. In germline, CDR1 is LGHNA, CDR2 YSLEER. The CDR3: CASSQGGTSTYNEQFF. The CDR3 bases are TGCGCCAGCAGCCAAGGAGGGACTAGTACCTACAATGAGCAGTTCTTC.

In nucleotides, the CDR3 is TGTGCCAGCAGCGTAGGGACTGGGACAGTACTGGAGACCCAGTACTTC. Amino acid sequence: CASSVGTGTVLETQYF. The chain joins TRBV9 to TRBJ2-5, with TRBD1 identical over 7 bases. Germline V gene data show CDR1 as SGDLS and CDR2 as YYNGEE. This CDR3 is built from 16 residues. J gave up 5 bases and V 0 bases, and 10 bases lay outside the gene matches.

The chain has TRBV4-1 and TRBJ2-7; the match to TRBD2 covers 11 bases. Germline V gives CDR1 MGHRA, CDR2 YSYEKL. Trimming at V came to 3 bases and at J to 4 bases, leaving 5 bases not matched to a gene. This CDR3 comprises 15 residues. The CDR3 is CASSHPGTSGYEQYF. CDR3 DNA: TGCGCCAGCAGCCACCCCGGGACTAGCGGTTACGAGCAGTACTTC.

A single count supports this clone. The J gene is TRBJ2-3, the V gene TRBV7-9, with D tentatively TRBD2 (6 bases). Trimming shortened V by 1 base and J by 4 bases, and 12 bases separated the two germline ends. Germline-derived CDR1 and CDR2 are SEHNR and FQNEAQ (reference sequence). This CDR3 spans 15 amino acids. DNA for the CDR3: TGTGCCAGCAGCTTAGGTGGGGGGAGTGCAGATACGCAGTATTTT. Encoded protein: CASSLGGGSADTQYF.

This sequence joins TRBV19 and TRBJ1-5, with TRBD1 identical over 9 bases. V dropped 4 bases and J dropped 6; count of bases not matched to a gene: 10. From germline, CDR1 is LNHDA and CDR2 SQIVND (reference sequence). The CDR3 contains 16 residues. Here the CDR3 reads CASSTDRGSGGQPQHF. In nucleotides, the CDR3 is TGTGCCAGTAGTACCGACAGGGGGTCGGGAGGTCAGCCCCAGCATTTT.

This chain links TRBV5-8 with TRBJ2-3; 9 positions match TRBD1. The ends lost 8 bases at V and 6 bases at J; junction bases unmatched: 10. Germline CDR1 and CDR2: SGHTS and YDEGEE. CDR3 size: 14 residues. CDR3 sequence (DNA): TGTGCCAGTCGGGCGGGACAGGGTGATGATACGCAGTATTTT. Translation: CASRAGQGDDTQYF.

V usage is TRBV7-8 and J usage is TRBJ1-6; D perhaps matches TRBD1 (6 bases). Germline CDR1 SGHVS, CDR2 FQNEAQ. The V end was cut by 3 bases, the J end by 0 bases, with 9 bases between. The CDR3 is 16 residues long. The CDR3 DNA reads TGTGCCAGCAGCTTTACAGGGAACTCCTATAATTCACCCCTCCACTTT. Translating gives CASSFTGNSYNSPLHF.

The rearrangement links TRBV19 to TRBJ2-1, with 12 bases fitting TRBD2. Germline lookup yields CDR1 LNHDA and CDR2 SQIVND (reference sequence). V lost 6 bases to trimming and J lost 6 bases; unmatched junction nucleotides: 6. This CDR3 comprises 15 residues. The CDR3 loop reads CASRLTSGGPNEQFF. The CDR3 nucleotides read TGTGCCAGTAGACTCACTAGCGGGGGGCCCAATGAGCAGTTCTTC. Looking up the rest from reference TRBV19 and TRBJ2-1 gives the full variable domain: DGGITQSPKYLFRKEGQNVTLSCEQNLNHDAMYWYRQDPGQGLRLIYYSQIVNDFQKGDIAEGYSVSREKKESFPLTVTSAQKNPTAFYLCASRLTSGGPNEQFFGPGTRLTVL.

This sequence joins TRBV10-1 and TRBJ2-2, with TRBD1 matching over 7 bases. This CDR3 has 14 residues. V lost 6 bases to trimming and J lost 5 bases; unmatched junction nucleotides: 6. Germline-derived CDR1 and CDR2 are WNHNN and SYGVQD (reference sequence). The DNA for the CDR3 is TGCGCCAGCAGAGAGACAGGGAAAACCGGGGAGCTGTTTTTT. Amino acid sequence: CASRETGKTGELFF.

This clone was observed once. This chain joins TRBV30 and TRBJ2-3; 8 nucleotides align to TRBD2. Unmatched junction bases numbered 18, after V lost 2 bases and J lost 2 bases. The CDR3 is made up of 19 amino acids. In germline, CDR1 is GTSNPN, CDR2 SVGIG (reference sequence). The CDR3 bases are TGTGCCTGGAGTCACACAGCCCCGGGGGGGGGCTGGAACACAGATACGCAGTATTTT. Amino acid sequence: CAWSHTAPGGGWNTDTQYF.

J is TRBJ2-5 and V is TRBV14; 8 bases agree with TRBD2. The CDR3 has 15 amino acids. Trimming took 7 bases from V and 1 from J; bases not matched to a gene: 8. Germline CDR1 SGHDN, CDR2 FVKESK. CDR3 sequence reads: CASNELGGAQETQYF. The CDR3 DNA sequence: TGTGCCAGCAACGAACTCGGGGGGGCCCAAGAGACCCAGTACTTC.

This sequence joins TRBV6-2 or TRBV6-3 and TRBJ2-1; D is unclear. V was trimmed by 0 bases and J by 3 bases, leaving 9 bases between them. This CDR3 is 15 amino acids long. Germline V CDR1 and CDR2: MNHEY, SVGEGT. The CDR3 DNA is TGTGCCAGCAGTTACTCGCGGCGGAGCTACAATGAGCAGTTCTTC. Protein: CASSYSRRSYNEQFF.

This clone was observed a handful of times. The V call is TRBV5-4, the J call TRBJ1-2, with D unresolved. The germline V gene encodes CDR1 SGHNT and CDR2 YYREEE (reference sequence). The CDR3 length is 15 residues. The V end was cut by 3 bases, the J end by 2 bases, with 14 bases between. CDR3 bases: TGTGCCAGCAGCTCGAGCACACTAATAAACTATGGCTACACCTTC. Protein product: CASSSSTLINYGYTF.

This rearrangement joins TRBV19 to TRBJ1-1; TRBD1 matches at 7 bases. This CDR3 contains 13 residues. Germline CDR1 LNHDA, CDR2 SQIVND (reference sequence). Unmatched junction bases numbered 4, after V lost 4 bases and J lost 5 bases. The CDR3 region has the DNA TGTGCCAGTAGTAAGGGACAGTGGACTGAAGCTTTCTTT. It yields the protein CASSKGQWTEAFF.

The chain has TRBV7-8 and TRBJ1-2, with TRBD1 matching 7 bases. The CDR3 is 15 amino acids. With V trimmed by 4 bases and J by 1 base, 6 bases remained unmatched. Germline values: CDR1 SGHVS, CDR2 FQNEAQ. The CDR3 region has the DNA TGTGCCAGCAGCTCCCCAGGGGGGCGTAACTATGGCTACACCTTC. Protein sequence: CASSSPGGRNYGYTF.

This clone occurred once. The rearrangement links TRBV6-5 to TRBJ2-7; 10 nucleotides line up with TRBD1. Germline V gene data show CDR1 as MNHEY and CDR2 as SVGAGI. The CDR3 covers 13 residues. After removal of 6 bases from V and 3 bases from J, the junction contained 2 bases not matched to a gene. In DNA form, the CDR3 reads TGTGCCAGCAGGCGGACAGGGGGCTACGAGCAGTACTTC. It codes for CASRRTGGYEQYF.

This clone was seen only a few times. This sequence joins TRBV6-2 or TRBV6-3 and TRBJ1-1; unclear D gene. CDR1 is MNHEY and CDR2 is SVGEGT in the germline V gene. The ends were cut back, 0 bases at V and 1 base at J, with 6 bases in the middle. The CDR3 extends over 14 amino acids. CDR3 coding DNA: TGTGCCAGCAGTTACTCGGCCGAGAACACTGAAGCTTTCTTT. Protein product: CASSYSAENTEAFF.

A single count supports this clone. The chain employs TRBV9 and TRBJ2-1; 8 positions match TRBD2. V was clipped by 4 bases and J by 3 bases; unmatched bases: 9. The CDR3 totals 16 residues. Looked up from germline, CDR1 is SGDLS and CDR2 is YYNGEE. The CDR3 nucleotides read TGTGCCAGCAGCCTACAGTCGGCGGGGGGCTACAATGAGCAGTTCTTC. Amino acids: CASSLQSAGGYNEQFF.

The gene calls are TRBV3-1 (or the pseudogene TRBV3-2) and TRBJ2-2, with unresolved D. The CDR3 extends over 13 amino acids. Germline lookup yields CDR1 LGHDT and CDR2 YNNKEL (reference sequence). Trimming stripped 7 bases from V and 6 bases from J, with 12 bases between. The CDR3 DNA reads TGTGCCAGCACGCCGAGCCTAGCCGGGGAGCTGTTTTTT. Translated, it gives CASTPSLAGELFF.

Here the CDR3 DNA reads TGTGCCAGCAGTGACTCGGGCATCTACGAGCAGTACTTC. Amino acids: CASSDSGIYEQYF. The chain carries TRBV6-4 and TRBJ2-7; D ambiguous. V was clipped by 0 bases and J by 3 bases, with 6 bases between them. CDR3 size: 13 residues. Germline CDR1 reads MRHNA; CDR2 reads SNTAGT.

The table lists this clone with a few counts. CDR3 coding DNA: TGTGCCAGCAGTAGGATCGAGGGCTCTGAAGCTTTCTTT. This codes for CASSRIEGSEAFF. The chain recombines TRBV6-4 with TRBJ1-1; D not certain. V was cut by 5 bases and J by 6 bases, with 13 bases left in between. The CDR3 runs 13 residues. Germline V lookup: CDR1 MRHNA, CDR2 SNTAGT.

Comments on this clone: This sample includes further DNA sequences coding for the same CDR3. The chain joins TRBV29-1 to TRBJ2-7, with 7 positions matching TRBD2. The V gene's germline CDR1 is SQVTM and CDR2 ANQGSEA. V was clipped by 7 bases and J by 2 bases; unmatched bases: 8. The CDR3 runs 13 residues. The CDR3 is CSGGGREAYEQYF. The CDR3 nucleotides read TGCAGCGGGGGGGGTCGGGAGGCCTACGAGCAGTACTTC.

V usage is TRBV10-3 and J usage is TRBJ2-3; weak D call: TRBD1 (7 bases). The length of the CDR3 is 15 residues. Trimming removed 8 bases from V and 2 bases from J, with 17 bases in between. The germline CDR1 and CDR2 sequences are ENHRY and SYGVKD. CDR3 loop: CAIAAGQPTTDTQYF. The CDR3 coding sequence is TGTGCCATCGCCGCGGGACAGCCGACCACAGATACGCAGTATTTT.

The rearrangement uses TRBV6-5 and TRBJ1-6, with 10 bases aligning to TRBD1. The CDR3 is made up of 15 amino acids. Unmatched junction bases numbered 8, after V lost 7 bases and J lost 8 bases. Germline V gene data show CDR1 as MNHEY and CDR2 as SVGAGI. CDR3 residues: CASKWFGTGDSPLHF. CDR3 coding DNA: TGTGCCAGCAAATGGTTCGGGACAGGGGATTCACCCCTCCACTTT.

Only a few counts were recorded for this clone. The same CDR3 also results from other DNA sequences found in this sample. The J gene is TRBJ1-6, the V gene TRBV27, with TRBD1 matching 9 bases. Germline CDR1 is MNHEY and CDR2 is SMNVEV (reference sequence). Trimming took 6 bases from V and 7 from J; bases not matched to a gene: 7. This CDR3 comprises 15 residues. The CDR3 nucleotides are TGTGCCAGCAGCAGGACAGGGGTCGGAAATTCACCCCTCCACTTT. Its translation is CASSRTGVGNSPLHF.

This chain uses TRBV30 with TRBJ2-7; possible D gene TRBD1, 5 bases. This CDR3 contains 14 residues. Trimming took 2 bases from V and 6 from J, leaving 17 bases between them. Germline CDR1 GTSNPN, CDR2 SVGIG (reference sequence). The CDR3, as DNA: TGTGCCTGGAGTCCCAGGGCCCCCAGGGCCGAGCAGTACTTC. It codes for CAWSPRAPRAEQYF.